The 3 T cell receptor beta chains reported below all come from one sample, sequenced in a study of T cells in Graves' hyperthyroidism and ophthalmopathy. Authors of the study amplified TCR beta CDR3 regions from RNA transcripts. HTBI primers drove first-round RT-PCR of the TCR CDR3. TCRdb used MiXCR to reprocess the multiplex PCR reads, holding one entry per CDR3 protein. The sample has hundreds of thousands of distinct CDR3 sequences, 35% seen once. Sequencing input: blood. The receptor source for this set is a woman aged 35 to 49 with Graves' hyperthyroidism.

The table lists this clonotype with a count of one. A much larger clone sits a single nucleotide away, making a read error possible. The CDR3 end shows no conserved phenylalanine or tryptophan, and so a read error is likely. This chain connects TRBV4-1 to TRBJ1-6; D unclear. The V end was cut by 4 bases, the J end by 13 bases, with 11 bases between. This CDR3 spans 12 amino acids. Germline V lookup: CDR1 MGHRA, CDR2 YSYEKL. This CDR3 reads CASSRSHEPLHL. Written as DNA, the CDR3 is TGCGCCAGCAGCCGTTCCCATGAGCCCCTCCACCTT.

In the case of this clonotype: An end of the junction does not agree with germline; a read error may underlie this. The chain combines TRBV20-1 with TRBJ2-5; 10 bases map to TRBD2. Germline loops: CDR1 DFQATT, CDR2 SNEGSKA (reference sequence). The CDR3 length is 15 residues. The CDR3 nucleotides are TGCAGCCCACGGGGGGCTAGCGGGGGCCAAGAGACACAGTGCTTC. Amino acids: CSPRGASGGQETQCF.

The DNA of the CDR3 is TGTGCCAGCAGCTCCCCCGGGTTAAGAAACACCATATATTTT. Translating it yields CASSSPGLRNTIYF. V usage is TRBV7-2 and J usage is TRBJ1-3; D ambiguous. This CDR3 has 14 amino acids. The germline V and J ends were trimmed by 4 bases and 5 bases, with 12 bases remaining between them. Germline assignment: CDR1 SGHTA and CDR2 FQGNSA.